This TCR beta chain was recorded in a study of T cell clonality in common variable immunodeficiency. Most patients and controls had Caucasian heritage. Donors gave roughly 4.5 to 9 ml heparinized peripheral whole blood. Some clones are missing from TCRdb's copy, which holds only in-frame ones; the method was immunoSEQ multiplex PCR. This repertoire holds some 60,000 clones, and none appear only once. This CDR3 region has 14 residues. Germline CDR1 reads SEHNR; CDR2 reads FQNEAQ (reference sequence). Trimming cost V 5 bases and J 0 bases, with 10 bases left between them. Study results and limitations: In common variable immunodeficiency, TCR beta chains reportedly carried fewer deletions and N-nucleotide insertions. Compared with controls, CVID subjects had fewer shared TCRbeta clones.

This clone was picked up many times. What it binds is not known. The read ends 3 residues before the CDR3 terminus; that terminus is restored from the germline J gene. Input material: peripheral blood mononuclear cells. The gene calls are TRBV7-9 and TRBJ1-1; D may be TRBD1 (6 bases). The sequence came from a person aged 18 to 75 in good health. The DNA read from the CDR3 is TGTGCCAGCAGCCCTACAGGGTTGAACACTGAA. Protein sequence: CASSPTGLNTE. The complete CDR3 reads CASSPTGLNTEAFF.